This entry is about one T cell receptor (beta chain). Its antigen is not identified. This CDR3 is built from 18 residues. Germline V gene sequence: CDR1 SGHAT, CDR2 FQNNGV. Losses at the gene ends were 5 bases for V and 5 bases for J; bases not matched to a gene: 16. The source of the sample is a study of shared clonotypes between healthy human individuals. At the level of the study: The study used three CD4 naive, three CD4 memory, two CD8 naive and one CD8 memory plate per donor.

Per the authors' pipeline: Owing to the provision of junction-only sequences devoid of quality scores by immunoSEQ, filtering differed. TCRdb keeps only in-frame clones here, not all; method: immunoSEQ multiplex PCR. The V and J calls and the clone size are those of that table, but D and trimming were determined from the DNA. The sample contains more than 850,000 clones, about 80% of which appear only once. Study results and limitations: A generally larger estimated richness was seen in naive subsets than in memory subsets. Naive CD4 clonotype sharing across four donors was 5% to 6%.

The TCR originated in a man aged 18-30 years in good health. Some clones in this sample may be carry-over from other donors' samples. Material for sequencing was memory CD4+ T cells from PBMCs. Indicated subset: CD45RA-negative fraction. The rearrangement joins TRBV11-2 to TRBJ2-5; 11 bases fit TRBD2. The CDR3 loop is CASSPGLTSGSVGETQYF. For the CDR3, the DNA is TGTGCCAGCAGCCCAGGCCTCACTAGCGGGAGCGTTGGTGAGACCCAGTACTTC.